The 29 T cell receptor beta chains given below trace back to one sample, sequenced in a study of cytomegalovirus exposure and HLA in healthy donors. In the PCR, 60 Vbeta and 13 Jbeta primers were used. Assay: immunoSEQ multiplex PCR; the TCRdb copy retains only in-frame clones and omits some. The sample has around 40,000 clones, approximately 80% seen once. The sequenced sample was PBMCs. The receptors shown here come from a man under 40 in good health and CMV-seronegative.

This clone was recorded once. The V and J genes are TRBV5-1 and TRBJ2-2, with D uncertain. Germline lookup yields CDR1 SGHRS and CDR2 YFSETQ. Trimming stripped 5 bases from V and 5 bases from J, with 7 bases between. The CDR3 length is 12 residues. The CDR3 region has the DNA TGCGCCAGCAGGGTAGAAACCGGGGAGCTGTTTTTT. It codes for CASRVETGELFF.

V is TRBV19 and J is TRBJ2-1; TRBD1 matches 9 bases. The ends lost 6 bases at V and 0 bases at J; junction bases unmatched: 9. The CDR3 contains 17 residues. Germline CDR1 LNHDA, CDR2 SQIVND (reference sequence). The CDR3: CASSLRTGGRSYNEQFF. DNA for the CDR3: TGTGCCAGTAGCTTGAGAACAGGGGGCCGCTCCTACAATGAGCAGTTCTTC.

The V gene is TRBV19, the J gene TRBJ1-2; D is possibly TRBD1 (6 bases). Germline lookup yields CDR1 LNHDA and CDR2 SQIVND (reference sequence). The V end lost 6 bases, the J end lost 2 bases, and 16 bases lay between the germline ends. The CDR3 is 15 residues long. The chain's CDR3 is CASSQWGGPNYGYTF. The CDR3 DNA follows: TGTGCCAGTAGCCAGTGGGGGGGGCCGAACTATGGCTACACCTTC.

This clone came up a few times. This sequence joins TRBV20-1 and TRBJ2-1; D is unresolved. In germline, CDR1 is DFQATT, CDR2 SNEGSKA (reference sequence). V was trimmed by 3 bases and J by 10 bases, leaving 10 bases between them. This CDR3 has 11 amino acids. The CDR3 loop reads CSARRLEEQFF. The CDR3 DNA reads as TGCAGTGCTAGGAGGCTCGAAGAGCAGTTCTTC.

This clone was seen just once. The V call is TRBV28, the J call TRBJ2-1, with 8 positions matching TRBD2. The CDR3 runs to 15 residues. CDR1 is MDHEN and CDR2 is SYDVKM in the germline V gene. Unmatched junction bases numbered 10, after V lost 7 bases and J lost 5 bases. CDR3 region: CASIGSGRLNNEQFF. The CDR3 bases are TGTGCCAGCATCGGCAGCGGGAGACTGAACAATGAGCAGTTCTTC.

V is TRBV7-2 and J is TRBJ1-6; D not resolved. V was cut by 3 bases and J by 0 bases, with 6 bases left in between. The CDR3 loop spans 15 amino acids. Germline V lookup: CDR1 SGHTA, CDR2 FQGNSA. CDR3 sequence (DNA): TGTGCCAGCAGCTTTGCGAGCTCCTATAATTCACCCCTCCACTTT. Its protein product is CASSFASSYNSPLHF.

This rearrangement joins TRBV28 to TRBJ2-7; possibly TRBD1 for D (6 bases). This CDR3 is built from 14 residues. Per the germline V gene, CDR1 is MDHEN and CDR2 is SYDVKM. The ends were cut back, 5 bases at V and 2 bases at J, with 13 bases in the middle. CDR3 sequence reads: CASSLDSWAYEQYF. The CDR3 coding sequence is TGTGCCAGCAGTCTGGACAGTTGGGCCTACGAGCAGTACTTC.

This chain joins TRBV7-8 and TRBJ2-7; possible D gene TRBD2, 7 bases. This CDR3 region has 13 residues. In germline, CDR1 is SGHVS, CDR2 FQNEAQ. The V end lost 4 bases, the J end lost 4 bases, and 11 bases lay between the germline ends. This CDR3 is CASSSGGTYEQYF. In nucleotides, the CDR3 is TGTGCCAGCAGCTCGGGGGGCACATACGAGCAGTACTTC.

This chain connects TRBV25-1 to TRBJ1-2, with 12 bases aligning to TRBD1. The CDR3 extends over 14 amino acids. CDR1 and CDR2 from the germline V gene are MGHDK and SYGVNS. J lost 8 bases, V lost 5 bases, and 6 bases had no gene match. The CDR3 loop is CASSRDRGLGGYTF. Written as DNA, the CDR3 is TGTGCCAGCAGTCGGGACAGGGGGCTCGGAGGCTACACCTTC.

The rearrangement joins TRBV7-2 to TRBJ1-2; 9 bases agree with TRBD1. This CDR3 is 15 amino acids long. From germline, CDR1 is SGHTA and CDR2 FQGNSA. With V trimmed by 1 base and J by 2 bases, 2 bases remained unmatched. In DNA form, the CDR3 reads TGTGCCAGCAGCTTAGACAGGGGGCCCAACTATGGCTACACCTTC. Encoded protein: CASSLDRGPNYGYTF.

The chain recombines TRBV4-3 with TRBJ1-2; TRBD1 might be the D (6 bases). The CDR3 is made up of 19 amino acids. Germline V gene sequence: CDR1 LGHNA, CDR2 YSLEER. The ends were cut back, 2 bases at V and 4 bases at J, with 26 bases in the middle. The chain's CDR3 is CASSQTSLRVNQGGYGYTF. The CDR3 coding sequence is TGCGCCAGCAGCCAAACAAGCTTGCGAGTTAACCAAGGGGGCTATGGCTACACCTTC.

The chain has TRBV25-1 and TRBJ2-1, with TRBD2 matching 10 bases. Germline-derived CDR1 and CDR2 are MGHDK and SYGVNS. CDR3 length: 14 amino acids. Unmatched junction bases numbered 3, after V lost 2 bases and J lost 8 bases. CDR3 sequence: CASSELGTSDEQFF. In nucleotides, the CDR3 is TGTGCCAGCAGTGAACTGGGGACTAGCGATGAGCAGTTCTTC. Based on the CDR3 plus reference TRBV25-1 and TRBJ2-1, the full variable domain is EADIYQTPRYLVIGTGKKITLECSQTMGHDKMYWYQQDPGMELHLIHYSYGVNSTEKGDLSSESTVSRIRTEHFPLTLESARPSHTSQYLCASSELGTSDEQFFGPGTRLTVL.

The CDR3 spells CAIRSPSGSHNEQFF. CDR3 in DNA: TGTGCCATCAGAAGTCCTAGCGGGAGTCACAATGAGCAGTTCTTC. The J gene is TRBJ2-1, the V gene TRBV10-3; 10 positions agree with TRBD2. With V trimmed by 6 bases and J by 5 bases, 7 bases remained unmatched. This CDR3 comprises 15 residues. Germline assignment: CDR1 ENHRY and CDR2 SYGVKD.

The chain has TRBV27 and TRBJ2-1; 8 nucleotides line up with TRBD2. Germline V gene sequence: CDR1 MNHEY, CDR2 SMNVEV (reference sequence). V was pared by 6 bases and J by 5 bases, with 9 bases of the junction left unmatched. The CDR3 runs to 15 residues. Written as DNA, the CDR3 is TGTGCCAGCAGGTCCCTAGCGGGTATAAACAATGAGCAGTTCTTC. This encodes CASRSLAGINNEQFF.

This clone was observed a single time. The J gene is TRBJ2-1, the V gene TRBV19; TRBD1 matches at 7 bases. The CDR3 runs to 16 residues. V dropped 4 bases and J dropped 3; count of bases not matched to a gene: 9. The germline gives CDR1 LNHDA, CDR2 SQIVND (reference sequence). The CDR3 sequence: CASSNLGQVGYNEQFF. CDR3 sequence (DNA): TGTGCCAGTAGTAACCTAGGACAGGTTGGCTACAATGAGCAGTTCTTC.

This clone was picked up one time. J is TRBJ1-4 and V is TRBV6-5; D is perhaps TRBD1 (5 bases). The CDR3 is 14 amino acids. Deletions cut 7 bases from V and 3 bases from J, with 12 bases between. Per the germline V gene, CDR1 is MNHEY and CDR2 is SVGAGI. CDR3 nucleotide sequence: TGTGCCAGCAAAAAGGGGCAGGCTAATGAAAAACTGTTTTTT. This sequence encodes CASKKGQANEKLFF.

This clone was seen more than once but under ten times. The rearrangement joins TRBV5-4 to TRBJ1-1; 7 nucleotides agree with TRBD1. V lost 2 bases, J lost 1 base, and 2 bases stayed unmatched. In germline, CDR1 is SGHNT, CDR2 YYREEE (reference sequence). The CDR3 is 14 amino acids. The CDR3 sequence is CASSFRDRNTEAFF. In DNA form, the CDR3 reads TGTGCCAGCAGCTTTCGGGACAGGAACACTGAAGCTTTCTTT.

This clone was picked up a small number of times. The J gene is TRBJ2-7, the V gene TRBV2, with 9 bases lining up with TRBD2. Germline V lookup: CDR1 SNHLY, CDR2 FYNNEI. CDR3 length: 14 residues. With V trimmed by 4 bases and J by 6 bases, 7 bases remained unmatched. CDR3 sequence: CASSVAGEGSEQYF. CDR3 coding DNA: TGTGCCAGCAGTGTAGCGGGAGAGGGTAGCGAGCAGTACTTC.

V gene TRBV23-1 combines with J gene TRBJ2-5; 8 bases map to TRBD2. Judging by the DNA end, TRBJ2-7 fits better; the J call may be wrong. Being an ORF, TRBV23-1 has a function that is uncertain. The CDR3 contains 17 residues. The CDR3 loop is CASSQSLVAGIIYEQYF. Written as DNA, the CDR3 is TGCGCCAGCAGTCAATCTTTGGTAGCGGGGATTATCTACGAGCAGTACTTC.

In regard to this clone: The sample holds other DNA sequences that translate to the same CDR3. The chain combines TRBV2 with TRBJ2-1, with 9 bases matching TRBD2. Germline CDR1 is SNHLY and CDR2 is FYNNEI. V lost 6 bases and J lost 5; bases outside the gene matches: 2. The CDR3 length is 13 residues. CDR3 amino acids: CASRLAGNNEQFF. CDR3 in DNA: TGTGCCAGCAGGCTAGCGGGAAACAATGAGCAGTTCTTC.

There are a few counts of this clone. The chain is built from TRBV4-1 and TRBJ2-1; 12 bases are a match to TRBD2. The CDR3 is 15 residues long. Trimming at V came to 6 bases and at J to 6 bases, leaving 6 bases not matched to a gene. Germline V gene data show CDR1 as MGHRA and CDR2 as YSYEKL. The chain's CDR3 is CASRGGLAGSNEQFF. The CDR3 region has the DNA TGCGCCAGCAGGGGGGGACTAGCGGGCAGCAATGAGCAGTTCTTC.

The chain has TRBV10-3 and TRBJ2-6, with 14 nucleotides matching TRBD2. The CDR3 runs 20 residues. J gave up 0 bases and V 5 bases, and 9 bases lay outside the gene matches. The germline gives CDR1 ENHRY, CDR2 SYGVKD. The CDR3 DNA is TGTGCCATCAGTACGGGACTAGCGGGAGTGCTCTTCTCTGGGGCCAACGTCCTGACTTTC. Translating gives CAISTGLAGVLFSGANVLTF.

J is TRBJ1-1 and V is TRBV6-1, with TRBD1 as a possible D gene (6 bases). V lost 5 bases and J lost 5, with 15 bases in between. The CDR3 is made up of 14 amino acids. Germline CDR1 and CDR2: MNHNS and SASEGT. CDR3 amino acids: CASSLQGRGTEAFF. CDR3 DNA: TGTGCCAGCAGTCTACAGGGAAGGGGGACTGAAGCTTTCTTT.

The CDR3 region has the DNA TGTGCCAGCAGTTACATCGAGCGCCACAATGAGCAGTTCTTC. Residues: CASSYIERHNEQFF. The J gene is TRBJ2-1, the V gene TRBV6-5, with no clear D. V was clipped by 2 bases and J by 5 bases, with 10 bases between them. Germline CDR1 and CDR2: MNHEY and SVGAGI. This CDR3 contains 14 residues.

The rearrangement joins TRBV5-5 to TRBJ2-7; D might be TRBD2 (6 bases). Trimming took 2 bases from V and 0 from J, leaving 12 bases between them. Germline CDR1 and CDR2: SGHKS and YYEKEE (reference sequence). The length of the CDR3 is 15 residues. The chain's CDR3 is CASSFDRGVSYEQYF. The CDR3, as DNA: TGTGCCAGCAGCTTCGATCGCGGGGTCTCCTACGAGCAGTACTTC.

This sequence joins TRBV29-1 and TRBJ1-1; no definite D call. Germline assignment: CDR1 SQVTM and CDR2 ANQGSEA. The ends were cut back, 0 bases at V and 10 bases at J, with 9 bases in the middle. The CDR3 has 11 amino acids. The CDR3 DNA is TGCAGCGTTGAAGAGGGCAGTGGAGCTTTCTTT. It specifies CSVEEGSGAFF.

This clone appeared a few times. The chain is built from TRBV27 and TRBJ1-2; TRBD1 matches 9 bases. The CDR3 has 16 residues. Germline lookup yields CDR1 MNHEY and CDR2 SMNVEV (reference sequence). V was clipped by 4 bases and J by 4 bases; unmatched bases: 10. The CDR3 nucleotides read TGTGCCAGCAGTTCAATCGAGGACAGGGGTCGCTATGGCTACACCTTC. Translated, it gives CASSSIEDRGRYGYTF.

CDR3 coding DNA: TGTGCCAGCAGCTTGGCCGGGTGGGAGCAGTACTTC. Translating it yields CASSLAGWEQYF. The chain links TRBV7-9 to TRBJ2-7; D is ambiguous. CDR3 size: 12 residues. The V and J ends lost 3 bases and 7 bases respectively, with 10 bases between them. Germline-derived CDR1 and CDR2 are SEHNR and FQNEAQ (reference sequence).

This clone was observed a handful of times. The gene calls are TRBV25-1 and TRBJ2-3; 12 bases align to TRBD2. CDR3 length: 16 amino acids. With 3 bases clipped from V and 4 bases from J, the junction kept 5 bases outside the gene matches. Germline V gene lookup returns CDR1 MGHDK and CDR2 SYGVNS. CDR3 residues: CASSDPTSGSPDTQYF. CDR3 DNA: TGTGCCAGCAGTGATCCGACTAGCGGGAGCCCAGATACGCAGTATTTT.